Each of the 25 T cell receptor beta chains below was sequenced from the same sample in a study of cytomegalovirus exposure and HLA in healthy donors. A multiplex PCR was run with 60 Vbeta primers and 13 Jbeta primers. The data were produced by immunoSEQ multiplex PCR, yet TCRdb's version contains in-frame clones alone and is incomplete. In total, the table holds just under 90,000 clones. Sequencing was done on a sample of PBMCs. The receptors stem from a girl between 10 and 17 years old in good health and CMV-seropositive.

This chain uses TRBV28 with TRBJ2-5; D may be TRBD1 (6 bases). The CDR3 is 16 amino acids. Germline CDR1 MDHEN, CDR2 SYDVKM. The V end lost 3 bases, the J end lost 2 bases, and 16 bases lay between the germline ends. The DNA of the CDR3 is TGTGCCAGCAGTTTGGGCCCGGACAGCCCTCAAGAGACCCAGTACTTC. Translation: CASSLGPDSPQETQYF. Based on the CDR3 plus reference TRBV28 and TRBJ2-5, the full variable domain is DVKVTQSSRYLVKRTGEKVFLECVQDMDHENMFWYRQDPGLGLRLIYFSYDVKMKEKGDIPEGYSVSREKKERFSLILESASTNQTSMYLCASSLGPDSPQETQYFGPGTRLLVL.

A note on this clone: This specimen includes other DNA sequences encoding the same CDR3. This chain uses TRBV4-3 with TRBJ1-1, with D perhaps matching TRBD1 (6 bases). V lost 0 bases and J lost 1, with 6 bases in between. CDR3 length: 14 residues. Per germline, CDR1 LGHNA and CDR2 YSLEER. The CDR3 loop is CASSQDRGNTEAFF. The CDR3 nucleotides are TGCGCCAGCAGCCAAGACAGGGGGAACACTGAAGCTTTCTTT.

The chain employs TRBV7-9 and TRBJ1-2; 7 nucleotides line up with TRBD1. This CDR3 is built from 15 residues. The V and J ends lost 5 bases and 4 bases, in that order; junction bases with no gene match: 10. Germline V gene lookup returns CDR1 SEHNR and CDR2 FQNEAQ (reference sequence). The CDR3 DNA follows: TGTGCCAGCAGCGGGACGACAGGGCAGGGCTATGGCTACACCTTC. It encodes CASSGTTGQGYGYTF.

J is TRBJ2-3 and V is TRBV7-3, with a possible D match to TRBD2 (7 bases). The CDR3 spans 15 residues. Per the germline V gene, CDR1 is SGHTA and CDR2 is FQGTGA. V was cut by 5 bases and J by 2 bases, with 14 bases left in between. As DNA, the CDR3 is TGTGCCAGCAGCATTTTGGGGGGGCCCACAGATACGCAGTATTTT. It is translated as CASSILGGPTDTQYF. Full variable domain (outside the CDR3, taken from reference TRBV7-3 and TRBJ2-3): GAGVSQTPSNKVTEKGKYVELRCDPISGHTALYWYRQSLGQGPEFLIYFQGTGAADDSGLPNDRFFAVRPEGSVSTLKIQRTERGDSAVYLCASSILGGPTDTQYFGPGTRLTVL.

The J gene is TRBJ2-1, the V gene TRBV19; 7 bases line up with TRBD2. There are 16 residues in the CDR3. Germline CDR1 LNHDA, CDR2 SQIVND (reference sequence). Germline trimming cut 3 bases from V and 6 bases from J; bases unmatched to any gene: 11. CDR3 in DNA: TGTGCCAGTAGTATTGGGGAGGGGATAGTAACCAATGAGCAGTTCTTC. Its protein is CASSIGEGIVTNEQFF.

The chain links TRBV9 to TRBJ2-2; weak D call: TRBD1 (6 bases). The ends were cut back, 7 bases at V and 0 bases at J, with 10 bases in the middle. The CDR3 has 14 amino acids. Germline lookup yields CDR1 SGDLS and CDR2 YYNGEE. The CDR3 nucleotides are TGTGCCAGCGGGGCAGGGGCGAACACCGGGGAGCTGTTTTTT. Protein product: CASGAGANTGELFF.

V and J are TRBV19 and TRBJ2-2; possible D gene TRBD2, 5 bases. V was pared by 2 bases and J by 6 bases, with 13 bases between. The V gene's germline CDR1 is LNHDA and CDR2 SQIVND (reference sequence). The CDR3 extends over 15 amino acids. The CDR3 region has the DNA TGTGCCAGTAGTATAACCGGGGTAGTCTCCGGGGAGCTGTTTTTT. It is translated as CASSITGVVSGELFF.

The genes are TRBV18 and TRBJ1-2; a weak D match, TRBD1 (5 bases). The CDR3 runs 13 residues. Trimming cost V 0 bases and J 8 bases, with 10 bases left between them. Germline V gives CDR1 KGHSH, CDR2 LQKENI. CDR3 sequence (DNA): TGTGCCAGCTCACCACCGACAGTTCGGGGCTACACCTTC. Its translation: CASSPPTVRGYTF.

This sequence joins TRBV6-5 and TRBJ1-5; D call uncertain. Germline CDR1 MNHEY, CDR2 SVGAGI. V was shortened by 4 bases and J by 4 bases, with 5 bases between the two germline ends. The CDR3 consists of 12 residues. CDR3 sequence reads: CASSSRNQPQHF. The CDR3, as DNA: TGTGCCAGCAGTTCCAGGAATCAGCCCCAGCATTTT.

The chain recombines TRBV5-4 with TRBJ2-2, with 11 bases that match TRBD2. Germline trimming cut 3 bases from V and 0 bases from J; bases unmatched to any gene: 1. Germline lookup yields CDR1 SGHNT and CDR2 YYREEE (reference sequence). CDR3 length: 16 amino acids. CDR3 nucleotides: TGTGCCAGCAGCTCGGGACTAGCGGCGAACACCGGGGAGCTGTTTTTT. As protein: CASSSGLAANTGELFF. Full variable domain (rest looked up from reference TRBV5-4 and TRBJ2-2): ETGVTQSPTHLIKTRGQQVTLRCSSQSGHNTVSWYQQALGQGPQFIFQYYREEENGRGNFPPRFSGLQFPNYSSELNVNALELDDSALYLCASSSGLAANTGELFFGEGSRLTVL.

The chain is built from TRBV27 and TRBJ2-2; D may be TRBD1 (6 bases). V lost 6 bases to trimming and J lost 3 bases, with 11 bases between them. Germline-derived CDR1 and CDR2 are MNHEY and SMNVEV (reference sequence). The CDR3 length is 14 residues. CDR3 DNA: TGTGCCAGCAGAGTAGGGGGTTACACCGGGGAGCTGTTTTTT. This gives the protein CASRVGGYTGELFF.

The gene calls are TRBV5-4 and TRBJ2-2; D is perhaps TRBD2 (5 bases). CDR3 size: 15 residues. V lost 3 bases and J lost 2, with 11 bases in between. Germline V CDR1 and CDR2: SGHNT, YYREEE (reference sequence). The CDR3 bases are TGTGCCAGCAGCTCCATGACGGGAAACACCGGGGAGCTGTTTTTT. Translating gives CASSSMTGNTGELFF.

V is TRBV4-3 and J is TRBJ1-6, with unresolved D. V gave up 0 bases and J gave up 4 bases, with 16 bases separating them. The germline V gene encodes CDR1 LGHNA and CDR2 YSLEER. This CDR3 has 18 residues. The CDR3 DNA reads TGCGCCAGCAGCCAAGATAGACAAGAAGGCTTGTATAATTCACCCCTCCACTTT. Translation gives CASSQDRQEGLYNSPLHF.

The genes are TRBV6-5 and TRBJ1-5; TRBD1 aligns across 8 bases. The V gene end was trimmed by 4 bases and the J gene end by 5 bases; junction bases not matched to a gene: 4. The CDR3 covers 14 residues. CDR1 MNHEY and CDR2 SVGAGI come from the germline V gene. The CDR3 spells CASSSDRDDQPQHF. The CDR3 nucleotides are TGTGCCAGCAGTTCGGACAGGGACGATCAGCCCCAGCATTTT.

The rearrangement links TRBV11-3 to TRBJ2-1, with TRBD1 matching 8 bases. The CDR3 has 13 residues. Germline assignment: CDR1 SGHNT and CDR2 YENEEA. The J segment lost 7 bases and the V segment lost 1 base, leaving 0 bases of the junction unmatched. CDR3 in DNA: TGTGCCAGCAGCTTAGGACAGGGGAATGAGCAGTTCTTC. Protein: CASSLGQGNEQFF. The full variable domain, completed using reference TRBV11-3 and TRBJ2-1, is EAGVVQSPRYKIIEKKQPVAFWCNPISGHNTLYWYLQNLGQGPELLIRYENEEAVDDSQLPKDRFSAERLKGVDSTLKIQPAELGDSAVYLCASSLGQGNEQFFGPGTRLTVL.

The CDR3 spells CASRLTVSQPQHF. The CDR3 DNA reads TGTGCCAGCAGGCTTACGGTGAGTCAGCCCCAGCATTTT. This chain links TRBV2 with TRBJ1-5; no clear D gene. V gave up 6 bases and J gave up 6 bases, with 12 bases separating them. The CDR3 extends over 13 amino acids. Germline CDR1 and CDR2: SNHLY and FYNNEI.

This sequence joins TRBV28 and TRBJ1-4; no firm D call. The CDR3 length is 17 residues. Deletions cut 2 bases from V and 6 bases from J, with 19 bases between. CDR1 is MDHEN and CDR2 is SYDVKM in the germline V gene. CDR3 sequence reads: CASSLDGNPRGYEKLFF. DNA for the CDR3: TGTGCCAGCAGTTTAGACGGAAACCCACGGGGATATGAAAAACTGTTTTTT.

The chain combines TRBV5-4 with TRBJ2-3, with 11 bases identical to TRBD2. The CDR3 sequence is 16 residues long. Looked up from germline, CDR1 is SGHNT and CDR2 is YYREEE (reference sequence). V shed 4 bases, J shed 3 bases, and the junction held 7 bases outside the gene matches. This CDR3 is CASSLIAGGPTDTQYF. The CDR3 DNA reads TGTGCCAGCAGCCTAATAGCGGGGGGGCCGACAGATACGCAGTATTTT.

The genes are TRBV5-4 and TRBJ1-6; 8 nucleotides align to TRBD1. V lost 4 bases, J lost 9 bases, and 9 bases stayed unmatched. Germline CDR1 and CDR2: SGHNT and YYREEE (reference sequence). This CDR3 is 15 amino acids long. CDR3 nucleotide sequence: TGTGCCAGCAGCCCGGAACAGGGGGGCGGTTCACCCCTCCACTTT. This codes for CASSPEQGGGSPLHF.

This chain uses TRBV9 with TRBJ2-7; possibly TRBD1 for D (6 bases). The V gene's germline CDR1 is SGDLS and CDR2 YYNGEE. Trimming cost V 0 bases and J 1 base, with 11 bases left between them. The CDR3 extends over 15 amino acids. The CDR3 nucleotides read TGTGCCAGCAGCGTAGGAGGGGGTGGGTCCTACGAGCAGTACTTC. It translates to CASSVGGGGSYEQYF.

The CDR3 protein is CASSPSGQITEAFF. The CDR3, as DNA: TGTGCCAGCAGTCCCTCGGGACAGATCACTGAAGCTTTCTTT. The genes are TRBV27 and TRBJ1-1, with 7 positions matching TRBD1. With 5 bases clipped from V and 4 bases from J, the junction kept 7 bases outside the gene matches. The CDR3 consists of 14 residues. Germline V gene sequence: CDR1 MNHEY, CDR2 SMNVEV (reference sequence).

The chain uses TRBV4-1 and TRBJ1-2; no clear D gene. The CDR3 is 16 residues long. With 0 bases removed from V and 4 bases from J, the gap between germline ends came to 15 bases. CDR1 is MGHRA and CDR2 is YSYEKL in the germline V gene. The chain's CDR3 is CASSQDPGGVGYGYTF. As DNA, the CDR3 is TGCGCCAGCAGCCAAGATCCAGGCGGGGTGGGCTATGGCTACACCTTC.

The chain carries TRBV7-9 and TRBJ1-3; D unresolved. The CDR3 is 12 amino acids. V was shortened by 6 bases and J by 4 bases, with 7 bases between the two germline ends. Per germline, CDR1 SEHNR and CDR2 FQNEAQ (reference sequence). CDR3 in amino acids: CASRGGGNTIYF. CDR3 DNA sequence: TGTGCCAGCAGGGGAGGAGGAAACACCATATATTTT.

The chain is built from TRBV4-3 and TRBJ1-1, with D hard to call. The germline V and J ends were trimmed by 0 bases and 1 base, with 24 bases remaining between them. The CDR3 runs to 20 residues. The germline V gene has CDR1 LGHNA and CDR2 YSLEER. This chain's CDR3 is CASSQDQEESWAGKNTEAFF. The DNA of the CDR3 is TGCGCCAGCAGCCAAGATCAGGAGGAAAGCTGGGCGGGTAAGAACACTGAAGCTTTCTTT.

The rearrangement uses TRBV10-1 and TRBJ1-1; D remains unclear. This CDR3 is 16 amino acids long. Between the trimmed V and J ends, which lost 2 bases and 4 bases, there was a span of 17 bases. Germline CDR1 and CDR2: WNHNN and SYGVQD (reference sequence). The CDR3 reads CASSEPEAPASTEAFF. The CDR3 nucleotides are TGCGCCAGCAGTGAGCCCGAGGCCCCGGCTAGCACTGAAGCTTTCTTT.